The rows below give T cell receptor beta chains drawn from one sample of a study of CD8 T cells in ankylosing spondylitis. TCRdb re-called the 5' RACE reads through MiXCR, storing one row per CDR3 protein. The top ten hold roughly 3.3% of the sample, which has approximately 140,000 distinct CDR3 sequences, approximately 10% seen once. The sample taken for sequencing was blood, either unsorted or a sorted T cell fraction (not recorded which). These receptors were obtained from a male donor with ankylosing spondylitis or in good health (not recorded which). Both conserved end residues are part of each CDR3. D genes are given only for firm matches. Clone size is not always given. Where it is, it says once, few, many or a class for expanded clones.

D: -
V: TRBV4-3
size: -
J: TRBJ2-1
CDR3: CASSQAIGQNNEQFF
DNA: TGCGCCAGCAGCCAAGCGATAGGACAGAACAATGAGCAGTTCTTC

D: -
V: TRBV25-1
size: -
J: TRBJ2-1
CDR3: CASRQGNEQFF
DNA: TGTGCCAGCAGGCAAGGGAATGAGCAGTTCTTC

D: -
V: TRBV9
size: -
J: TRBJ1-2
CDR3: CASSPRGRGNYTF
DNA: TGTGCCAGCAGCCCCAGGGGTAGGGGCAACTACACCTTC

D: -
V: TRBV7-3
size: many
J: TRBJ2-1
CDR3: CASSLRGVSPYNEQFF
DNA: TGTGCCAGCAGCTTAAGGGGAGTTTCTCCCTACAATGAGCAGTTCTTC

D: -
V: TRBV4-2
size: many
J: TRBJ2-7
CDR3: CASSQEGVLEQYF
DNA: TGTGCCAGCAGCCAAGAGGGTGTCCTCGAGCAGTACTTC

D: TRBD2
V: TRBV5-1
size: many
J: TRBJ2-2
CDR3: CASSLPGLAGVGELFF
DNA: TGCGCCAGCAGCCTACCGGGACTAGCGGGAGTCGGGGAGCTGTTTTTT

D: TRBD1
V: TRBV28
size: many
J: TRBJ1-1
CDR3: CASSLRGGTGLRNTEAFF
DNA: TGTGCCAGCAGCTTACGGGGCGGGACAGGATTAAGGAACACTGAAGCTTTCTTT

D: TRBD2
V: TRBV12-3/TRBV12-4
size: few
J: TRBJ2-1
CDR3: CASSTASGRVDDDEQFF
DNA: TGTGCCAGCAGTACGGCTAGCGGGAGAGTTGATGACGATGAGCAGTTCTTC

D: TRBD2
V: TRBV20-1
size: many
J: TRBJ2-7
CDR3: CSARDFGTSTYEQYF
DNA: TGCAGTGCTAGAGATTTCGGGACTAGCACCTACGAGCAGTACTTC

D: -
V: TRBV7-9
size: many
J: TRBJ1-1
CDR3: CASSLDSKGTEAFF
DNA: TGTGCCAGCAGCTTAGACTCTAAGGGAACTGAAGCTTTCTTT

D: -
V: TRBV20-1
size: many
J: TRBJ2-7
CDR3: CSARDLHEQYF
DNA: TGCAGTGCTAGGGACCTCCACGAGCAGTACTTC

D: TRBD2
V: TRBV20-1
size: -
J: TRBJ2-1
CDR3: CSAPGLAGVSYNEQFF
DNA: TGCAGTGCTCCAGGACTAGCGGGAGTGTCCTACAATGAGCAGTTCTTC

D: TRBD2
V: TRBV11-2
size: many
J: TRBJ2-1
CDR3: CASSLDQRLAGGGYNEQFF
DNA: TGTGCCAGCAGCTTAGATCAACGACTAGCGGGAGGGGGGTACAATGAGCAGTTCTTC

D: -
V: TRBV5-1
size: many
J: TRBJ1-3
CDR3: CASSVAGYSGNTIYF
DNA: TGCGCCAGCAGCGTCGCAGGCTACTCTGGAAACACCATATATTTT

D: -
V: TRBV29-1
size: many
J: TRBJ2-3
CDR3: CSVLTANTQYF
DNA: TGCAGCGTCTTGACTGCAAATACGCAGTATTTT

D: -
V: TRBV6-5
size: many
J: TRBJ1-5
CDR3: CASSYSDGNQPQHF
DNA: TGTGCCAGCAGTTACTCTGACGGCAATCAGCCCCAGCATTTT

D: -
V: TRBV21-1
size: -
J: TRBJ2-1
CDR3: CASMGGSSYNEQFF
DNA: TGTGCCAGCATGGGGGGGAGCTCCTACAATGAGCAGTTCTTC

D: TRBD2
V: TRBV4-3
size: many
J: TRBJ2-1
CDR3: CASSLTSDPYNEQFF
DNA: TGCGCCAGCAGCCTCACTAGCGACCCCTACAATGAGCAGTTCTTC

D: -
V: TRBV6-1
size: few
J: TRBJ1-1
CDR3: CASSGGSRNKGDTEAFF
DNA: TGTGCCAGCAGTGGGGGATCCCGAAACAAGGGTGACACTGAAGCTTTCTTT

D: -
V: TRBV3-1
size: many
J: TRBJ2-1
CDR3: CASSQLRRGQREQFF
DNA: TGTGCCAGCAGCCAACTTCGACGGGGTCAGCGTGAGCAGTTCTTC

D: -
V: TRBV5-1
size: few
J: TRBJ2-3
CDR3: CASKEGSADTQYF
DNA: TGCGCCAGCAAGGAGGGCTCCGCAGATACGCAGTATTTT

D: TRBD1
V: TRBV20-1
size: many
J: TRBJ1-3
CDR3: CSARTGEAGNTIYF
DNA: TGCAGTGCGAGGACAGGGGAGGCTGGAAACACCATATATTTT

D: TRBD2
V: TRBV20-1
size: -
J: TRBJ2-1
CDR3: CSASRLAGYNEQFF
DNA: TGCAGTGCTAGTAGGCTAGCGGGCTACAATGAGCAGTTCTTC

D: TRBD2
V: TRBV4-2
size: -
J: TRBJ2-7
CDR3: CASSQDLLLAGGLSYEQYF
DNA: TGTGCCAGCAGCCAAGATCTTTTACTAGCGGGAGGACTCTCCTACGAGCAGTACTTC